Listed below are T cell receptor beta chains from one sample, sequenced in a study of T cell clones after liver transplantation. The repertoire was sequenced with immunoSEQ multiplex PCR; TCRdb's copy has only in-frame clones and lacks some. This sample yields 65,000 to 70,000 clones, of which 80% to 95% are seen a single time; 0.8% to 1% belongs to the top ten. The material sequenced was CD4+ T cells from blood, taken 25 months after liver transplant. The receptors were sampled from a human patient who received a liver transplant. Some T cells may possibly be graft donor cells. Each CDR3 is given with its conserved first and last residue. D genes are given only for firm matches.

D: NA
V: TRBV11-1
length: 17
J: TRBJ2-3
CDR3: CASSLALRTPTADTQYF
DNA: TGTGCCAGCAGCTTAGCCTTACGGACCCCCACCGCAGATACGCAGTATTTT

D: NA
V: TRBV5-1
length: 13
J: TRBJ1-2
CDR3: CASSLAPETGYTF
DNA: TGCGCCAGCAGCTTGGCCCCGGAGACCGGCTACACCTTC

D: TRBD1
V: TRBV11-2
length: 16
J: TRBJ2-7
CDR3: CASSLGPGTGSYEQYF
DNA: TGTGCCAGCAGCTTAGGGCCCGGGACAGGGAGCTACGAGCAGTACTTC

D: NA
V: TRBV18
length: 14
J: TRBJ2-3
CDR3: CASSLRRGTDTQYF
DNA: TGTGCCAGCTCACTACGGAGGGGCACAGATACGCAGTATTTT

D: NA
V: TRBV6-1
length: 12
J: TRBJ2-1
CDR3: CASSYQGGEQFF
DNA: TGTGCCAGCAGTTATCAGGGGGGTGAGCAGTTCTTC

D: TRBD2
V: TRBV4-1
length: 17
J: TRBJ2-1
CDR3: CASSQERGLAGANEQFF
DNA: TGCGCCAGCAGCCAAGAACGGGGGCTAGCGGGAGCCAATGAGCAGTTCTTC

D: NA
V: TRBV9
length: 17
J: TRBJ2-2
CDR3: CASSVEVVGVNTGELFF
DNA: TGTGCCAGCAGCGTAGAAGTTGTGGGGGTTAACACCGGGGAGCTGTTTTTT

D: NA
V: TRBV6-5
length: 16
J: TRBJ2-6
CDR3: CASSLGRISGANVLTF
DNA: TGTGCCAGCAGTTTGGGACGGATCTCTGGGGCCAACGTCCTGACTTTC

D: TRBD1
V: TRBV7-9
length: 15
J: TRBJ2-1
CDR3: CASSPPGQGVNEQFF
DNA: TGTGCCAGCAGCCCCCCGGGACAGGGGGTGAATGAGCAGTTCTTC

D: TRBD2
V: TRBV7-3
length: 16
J: TRBJ2-2
CDR3: CASSTPGLAGPGELFF
DNA: TGTGCCAGCAGCACCCCGGGACTAGCGGGTCCCGGGGAGCTGTTTTTT

D: NA
V: TRBV7-2
length: 12
J: TRBJ2-5
CDR3: CASRVRWETQYF
DNA: TGTGCCAGTAGGGTCAGGTGGGAGACCCAGTACTTC

D: TRBD2
V: TRBV18
length: 18
J: TRBJ2-1
CDR3: CASSPLGLAGAVGNEQFF
DNA: TGTGCCAGCTCACCATTGGGACTAGCGGGAGCGGTAGGCAATGAGCAGTTCTTC

D: NA
V: TRBV13
length: 14
J: TRBJ1-3
CDR3: CASTSRGVWDTIYF
DNA: TGTGCCAGCACCTCACGGGGGGTATGGGACACCATATATTTT

D: NA
V: TRBV7-9
length: 12
J: TRBJ2-3
CDR3: CASSLEGVTQYF
DNA: TGTGCCAGCAGCTTAGAAGGGGTTACGCAGTATTTT

D: TRBD2
V: TRBV13
length: 20
J: TRBJ2-1
CDR3: CASRQYVRTSGRSSYNEQFF
DNA: TGTGCCAGCAGACAATACGTGAGGACTAGCGGGAGGAGCTCCTACAATGAGCAGTTCTTC

D: NA
V: TRBV18
length: 14
J: TRBJ1-5
CDR3: CASSPMGGNQPQHF
DNA: TGTGCCAGCTCACCAATGGGGGGGAATCAGCCTCAGCATTTT

D: NA
V: TRBV6-6
length: 12
J: TRBJ2-5
CDR3: CASAEYQETQYF
DNA: TGTGCCAGCGCAGAGTACCAAGAGACCCAGTACTTC

D: NA
V: TRBV5-1
length: 14
J: TRBJ1-1
CDR3: CASSLVKMNTEAFF
DNA: TGCGCCAGCAGCTTGGTTAAAATGAACACTGAAGCTTTCTTT

D: TRBD1
V: TRBV7-2
length: 15
J: TRBJ2-5
CDR3: CASSSTGGEEETQYF
DNA: TGTGCCAGCAGCTCGACAGGGGGAGAGGAGGAGACCCAGTACTTC

D: NA
V: TRBV11-3
length: 15
J: TRBJ2-3
CDR3: CASSTHRDPTDTQYF
DNA: TGTGCCAGCAGCACCCACAGGGACCCCACAGATACGCAGTATTTT

D: NA
V: TRBV11-2
length: 15
J: TRBJ1-2
CDR3: CASSLEEPLSHGYTF
DNA: TGTGCCAGCAGCTTAGAGGAACCCTTAAGCCATGGCTACACCTTC

D: TRBD2
V: TRBV12-5
length: 16
J: TRBJ2-5
CDR3: CASGLGHSGTQETQYF
DNA: TGTGCTAGTGGTTTGGGTCATAGCGGGACCCAAGAGACCCAGTACTTC

D: NA
V: TRBV7-3
length: 13
J: TRBJ2-3
CDR3: CASSPSVGGEQYF
DNA: TGTGCCAGCAGCCCCAGTGTAGGCGGGGAACAGTATTTT

D: TRBD1
V: TRBV29-1
length: 14
J: TRBJ2-7
CDR3: CSVEKGTEAYEQYF
DNA: TGCAGCGTTGAAAAAGGGACAGAGGCCTACGAGCAGTACTTC

D: NA
V: TRBV5-1
length: 14
J: TRBJ2-5
CDR3: CASSLGLDQETQYF
DNA: TGCGCCAGCAGCTTGGGATTAGACCAAGAGACCCAGTACTTC

D: TRBD1
V: TRBV7-9
length: 14
J: TRBJ1-1
CDR3: CASSLTGSPTEAFF
DNA: TGTGCCAGCAGCTTGACAGGGTCACCCACTGAAGCTTTCTTT